The rows below give T cell receptor beta chains drawn from one sample of a study of CD8+CD57+ T cells in acquired aplastic anemia. MiXCR, applied by TCRdb to the reads, yields one record per CDR3 protein. This table has 310,000 or so distinct CDR3 sequences, about three fifths appearing once. The source material was sorted CD4+, CD8+, or CD8+CD57+ T cells (not recorded which) from PBMCs. Receptor source: a human donor with aplastic anemia. Each CDR3 is given with its conserved first and last residue. Fields, in order: V gene, clone size, CDR3 protein. The size entry is marked missing in some rows and otherwise reads once, few, many or a size class.

>TRBV7-9|NA
CASSLSYSGNTIYF
>TRBV7-9|NA
CASSLTGSGETQYF
>TRBV29-1|NA
CSVGDDIGRYEQYF
>TRBV2|once
CASSLFLNEKLFF
>TRBV3-1|many
CASSQGYRESGELFF
>TRBV12-3/TRBV12-4|NA
CASSDKTSGSNERFF
>TRBV11-1|NA
CASSVQTGQNTGEQYF
>TRBV7-9|NA
CASSLGLAGAGYEQYF
>TRBV19|NA
CASSITGKSIQPQHF
>TRBV7-9|once
CASGAKRVGNTEALF
>TRBV25-1|NA
CASSNFPIPNTEAFF
>TRBV3-1|many
CASSNAGEQFF
>TRBV20-1|few
CSEEGGLGGYTF
>TRBV12-3/TRBV12-4|NA
CASTRTGGNQPQHF